This T cell receptor (beta chain) is from a study of T-cell memory formation after mild COVID-19 (dated by TCRdb to the early 2020s). Notes on the research overall: Most TCR sequence clusters were specific to one of the two donors. In two donors, T-cell clones that expanded and contracted after mild COVID-19 were followed by sequencing TCRalpha and TCRbeta repertoires longitudinally. The cohort comprised two young, previously healthy adult volunteers, one female and one male. Broad study findings and their caveats: SARS-CoV-2 specificity of the second-wave clones peaking on day 37 was not confirmed. The detection of some responding clones in pre-infection memory suggests that pre-existing cross-reactive memory T cells joined the SARS-CoV-2 response. Balanced CD4/CD8 phenotypes were observed for clones contracting from day 15 to 85, whereas a bias towards CD4+ was observed for a second wave of clones expanding from day 15 to 37. Contracting CD4+ clones were located mainly in the CM and EM memory subsets, whereas CD8+ clones were found to be enriched in EMRA. Only a couple of mild cases were covered in the study, and larger cohorts including severe cases with pre-infection samples were considered necessary.

The cysteine opens and the phenylalanine closes a CDR3 of 14 amino acids. Only the CDR3 DNA stays, 42 bases, in frame from base 1. The junction shows trimming of 4 bases on V and 2 bases on J, and the gene matches do not reach 3 bases of it. According to the germline V gene, CDR1 reads SGHRS and CDR2 reads YFSETQ. The data were produced on an Illumina NovaSeq 6000. TCRalpha and TCRbeta cDNA libraries were constructed by 5'RACE with constant-segment primers, with sample barcodes and unique molecular identifiers being introduced. RNA was extracted from every sample with Trizol reagent. Library amplification was performed in two PCR steps, and a second sample barcode and Illumina TruSeq adapters were introduced in the second step. Sequencing of the libraries was done on an Illumina NovaSeq, producing 2 x 150 bp paired-end reads. Turning to the authors' computational methods: Demultiplexing of reads and collapsing into UMI-guided consensus sequences were performed with migec v1.2.7. With mixcr v2.1.11, UMI consensuses were aligned to TRA and TRB V and J templates and assembled into clonotypes. A clonotype was counted as expanded or contracted only if both edgeR and NoisET called the change significant, with noise models trained on biological replicates. For edgeR calls, a false discovery rate-adjusted p below 0.01 and a log2 fold-change threshold of 1 were applied. As an exploratory analysis of dynamics, max-normalized trajectories of the 1000 most abundant clonotypes were examined by PCA with hierarchical clustering. Separately sequenced CD4+ and CD8+ repertoires were used to assign the CD4 or CD8 phenotype of responding clones. TCRdb passed the public sequencing reads through fastp at Q25 and MiXCR, retaining productive beta sequences. All rows with the same CDR3 protein become a single entry with the most common DNA and genes. For this entry, the V and J calls and clone size follow TCRdb and not the study's own pipeline. The sample table holds 200,000 to 300,000 distinct CDR3 sequences, of which around 17% were seen once. 22% of the sample comes from the top ten.

This clonotype has more than one count but fewer than ten. Its antigen target is currently unknown. No qualities accompany the bases; no much larger clone lies one base away. Ficoll-Paque density gradient centrifugation was the method used to isolate PBMCs. This chain joins TRBV5-1 to TRBJ1-5; 7 middle bases align to TRBD1. The material sequenced was PBMCs or a T cell subset sorted from them (not recorded which). This clonotype was obtained from a man between 18 and 29 years old who had mild COVID-19 (a few samples of this study predate the infection). The sample titles of this study are shuffled in the database, so cell type and time point are left out; the donor was told from shared clones. The CDR3 here reads CASSTTGGNQPQHF. The sequenced DNA: TGCGCCAGCAGCACCACAGGGGGCAATCAGCCCCAGCATTTT.